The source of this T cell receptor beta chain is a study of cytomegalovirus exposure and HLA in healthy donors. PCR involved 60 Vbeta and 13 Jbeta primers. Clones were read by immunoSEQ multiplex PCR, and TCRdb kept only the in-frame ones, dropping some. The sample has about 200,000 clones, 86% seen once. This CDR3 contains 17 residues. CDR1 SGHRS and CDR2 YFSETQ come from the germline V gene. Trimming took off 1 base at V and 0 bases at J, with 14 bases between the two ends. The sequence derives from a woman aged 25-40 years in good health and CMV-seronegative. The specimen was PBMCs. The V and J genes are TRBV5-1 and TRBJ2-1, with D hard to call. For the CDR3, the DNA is TGCGCCAGCAGCTTGAGCCTCTCGATTAGCTCCTACAATGAGCAGTTCTTC. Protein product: CASSLSLSISSYNEQFF. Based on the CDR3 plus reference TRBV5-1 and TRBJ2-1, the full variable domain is KAGVTQTPRYLIKTRGQQVTLSCSPISGHRSVSWYQQTPGQGLQFLFEYFSETQRNKGNFPGRFSGRQFSNSRSEMNVSTLELGDSALYLCASSLSLSISSYNEQFFGPGTRLTVL.